The T cell receptor (beta chain) under discussion was sequenced for a study of beta chain features in type 1 diabetes. This clone was observed a handful of times. Its antigen is not known. The whole isolated RNA underwent reverse transcription, so sequencing captured expressed TCRB transcripts. TCRdb's copy holds only in-frame clones and misses some; the assay was immunoSEQ multiplex PCR. The sample holds approximately 170,000 clones, 6% to 9% seen once. General study results and limits: Researchers report that Type 1 diabetes patients had moderately but significantly shorter TCRB CDR3s across all four CD4+ subsets.

Trimming at V came to 1 base and at J to 4 bases, leaving 6 bases not matched to a gene. The CDR3 is 16 amino acids. Looked up from germline, CDR1 is SGHTA and CDR2 is FQGNSA. The source of this sequence is a man between 18 and 29 years old with type 1 diabetes. Input material: central memory CD4+ T cells from blood. The chain links TRBV7-2 to TRBJ2-5, with TRBD2 matching over 10 bases. The CDR3 loop reads CASSLGPAGGSETQYF. In nucleotides, the CDR3 is TGTGCCAGCAGCTTAGGACCAGCGGGAGGGTCAGAGACCCAGTACTTC.